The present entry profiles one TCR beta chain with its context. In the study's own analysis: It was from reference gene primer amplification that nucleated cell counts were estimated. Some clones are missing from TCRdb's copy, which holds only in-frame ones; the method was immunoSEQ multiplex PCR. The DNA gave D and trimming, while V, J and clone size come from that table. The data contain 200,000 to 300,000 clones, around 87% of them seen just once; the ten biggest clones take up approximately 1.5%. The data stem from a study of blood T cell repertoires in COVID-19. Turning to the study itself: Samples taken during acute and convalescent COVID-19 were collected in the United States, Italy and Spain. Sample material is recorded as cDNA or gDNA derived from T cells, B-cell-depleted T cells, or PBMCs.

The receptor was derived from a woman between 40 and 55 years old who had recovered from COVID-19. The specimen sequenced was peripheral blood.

In nucleotides, the CDR3 is TGTGCCAGCATCAAACCCCAATTAACGGGGCGGGGCCACTACGAGCAGTACTTC. This sequence encodes CASIKPQLTGRGHYEQYF. This chain connects TRBV6-4 to TRBJ2-7; weak D call: TRBD2 (6 bases). Trimming pared 7 bases from V and 3 bases from J, leaving 28 bases between. The CDR3 totals 18 residues. Germline V gene lookup returns CDR1 MRHNA and CDR2 SNTAGT.